Sequencing of this TCR beta chain was carried out in a study of T cell responses to AZD1222 COVID-19 vaccine. The CDR3 length is 14 residues. The ends were cut back, 4 bases at V and 2 bases at J, with 13 bases in the middle. Germline lookup yields CDR1 SGDLS and CDR2 YYNGEE. Only in-frame clones appear in the TCRdb table, and some are missing; sequencing was by immunoSEQ multiplex PCR. The sample yields about 180,000 clones, 94% seen once. The sequence was obtained from an adult who received the AZD1222 COVID-19 vaccine. The V gene is TRBV9, the J gene TRBJ2-7; D unclear. The sequences come from peripheral blood, collected 28 days after the second AZD1222 dose. Written as DNA, the CDR3 is TGTGCCAGCAGCCCCGATATTCCGGCCTACGAGCAGTACTTC. Translated, it gives CASSPDIPAYEQYF.